Shown below are 5 T cell receptor beta chains from a single sample sequenced in a study of shared clonotypes between healthy human individuals. Profiled with immunoSEQ multiplex PCR; TCRdb holds only in-frame clones, not every one. The sample lists hundreds of thousands of clones; around 96% were seen once. Naive CD8 isolation took CD45RO-negative cells positively selected for CCR7 and excluded terminally differentiated effector memory CD45RA+ cells. Sequenced sample: naive CD8+ T cells sorted from blood. The origin of the receptors is a woman younger than 45 in good health.

This chain uses TRBV2 with TRBJ1-1; 8 nucleotides agree with TRBD1. The germline CDR1 and CDR2 sequences are SNHLY and FYNNEI. The J segment lost 4 bases and the V segment lost 1 base, leaving 8 bases of the junction unmatched. The CDR3 totals 16 residues. As DNA, the CDR3 is TGTGCCAGCAGTGAAGTGCCGGGACAGGAGGGCACTGAAGCTTTCTTT. Protein sequence: CASSEVPGQEGTEAFF.

V is TRBV10-3 and J is TRBJ2-1; 11 positions match TRBD2. Germline V gene sequence: CDR1 ENHRY, CDR2 SYGVKD. The trim removed 0 bases at V and 4 bases at J, leaving 14 bases unmatched. The CDR3 loop spans 20 amino acids. The CDR3 nucleotides read TGTGCCATCAGTGAGTCGAAAGCAACCGAAACTAGCGGGAGATACAATGAGCAGTTCTTC. This codes for CAISESKATETSGRYNEQFF.

The gene calls are TRBV19 and TRBJ2-5; D remains ambiguous. The J call may be incorrect, as the DNA end agrees better with TRBJ2-7. The germline CDR1 and CDR2 sequences are LNHDA and SQIVND (reference sequence). The CDR3 has 15 residues. This CDR3 is CASSAYFEDTYEQYF. DNA of the CDR3: TGTGCCAGTAGTGCTTACTTCGAAGATACCTACGAGCAGTACTTC.

The chain links TRBV28 to TRBJ2-5; perhaps TRBD2 as D (5 bases). Germline assignment: CDR1 MDHEN and CDR2 SYDVKM. V shed 5 bases and J shed 5 bases, with 18 bases lying between them. The CDR3 spans 15 residues. CDR3 sequence: CASSTPGILQETQYF. The CDR3 nucleotides are TGTGCCAGCAGTACACCCGGGATTTTACAGGAGACCCAGTACTTC.

The chain has TRBV30 and TRBJ1-2; the D is unclear. CDR1 and CDR2 from the germline V gene are GTSNPN and SVGIG (reference sequence). This CDR3 comprises 15 residues. Trimming left V 0 bases short and J 4 bases short, with 15 bases between. The CDR3 reads CAWSVRSSQSYGYTF. The CDR3, as DNA: TGTGCCTGGAGTGTACGGTCGTCGCAGTCCTATGGCTACACCTTC.